The 16 T cell receptor beta chains below all came from one sample that was sequenced in a study of blood T cell repertoires in COVID-19. This table comes from immunoSEQ multiplex PCR, and its TCRdb copy is limited to in-frame clones, with some not included. The sample records about 440,000 clones, roughly nine tenths being singletons. Sequencing used PBMCs or T cells enriched from blood (not recorded which). All receptors derive from a woman aged 18-29 years with acute COVID-19.

DNA for the CDR3: TGTGCCAGCACAGACGCCGGGAATAATGAAAAACTGTTTTTT. It is translated as CASTDAGNNEKLFF. This chain uses TRBV11-2 with TRBJ1-4; unclear D gene. CDR1 is SGHAT, CDR2 FQNNGV, per germline. The germline V and J ends were trimmed by 7 bases and 4 bases, with 13 bases remaining between them. The CDR3 contains 14 residues.

This chain connects TRBV11-2 to TRBJ1-3; D might be TRBD1 (5 bases). The germline V gene encodes CDR1 SGHAT and CDR2 FQNNGV. CDR3 length equals 17 residues. V was clipped by 1 base and J by 0 bases, with 13 bases between them. DNA for the CDR3: TGTGCCAGCAGCTTAGCATGGAGGGGAGCCTCTGGAAACACCATATATTTT. It translates to CASSLAWRGASGNTIYF. The variable domain in full, with the rest retrieved from reference TRBV11-2 and TRBJ1-3, is EAGVAQSPRYKIIEKRQSVAFWCNPISGHATLYWYQQILGQGPKLLIQFQNNGVVDDSQLPKDRFSAERLKGVDSTLKIQPAKLEDSAVYLCASSLAWRGASGNTIYFGEGSWLTVV.

The V call is TRBV13, the J call TRBJ2-2; possible D gene TRBD2, 5 bases. Per the germline V gene, CDR1 is PRHDT and CDR2 is FYEKMQ (reference sequence). Between the trimmed V and J ends, which lost 3 bases and 1 base, there was a span of 6 bases. The CDR3 runs 14 residues. This CDR3 reads CASSFGRNTGELFF. The CDR3 DNA reads TGTGCCAGCAGCTTTGGGAGGAACACCGGGGAGCTGTTTTTT.

V usage is TRBV28 and J usage is TRBJ1-1; possible D gene TRBD1, 5 bases. The CDR3 length is 13 residues. Trimming pared 7 bases from V and 4 bases from J, leaving 13 bases between. The germline gives CDR1 MDHEN, CDR2 SYDVKM. The CDR3 reads CASNVRALTEAFF. Here the CDR3 DNA reads TGTGCCAGCAATGTCAGGGCGCTCACTGAAGCTTTCTTT.

The chain has TRBV6-6 and TRBJ2-7; D is perhaps TRBD1 (5 bases). The germline CDR1 and CDR2 sequences are MNHNY and SVGAGI (reference sequence). V lost 0 bases and J lost 4, with 10 bases in between. The CDR3 spans 14 residues. For the CDR3, the DNA is TGTGCCAGCAGTTACTCTACCAGGGCGTACGAGCAGTACTTC. Translation gives CASSYSTRAYEQYF.

The chain recombines TRBV9 with TRBJ1-6; 7 positions agree with TRBD1. This CDR3 spans 15 amino acids. The V and J ends lost 3 bases and 6 bases, in that order; junction bases with no gene match: 6. Looked up from germline, CDR1 is SGDLS and CDR2 is YYNGEE. CDR3 loop: CASSGTGAINSPLHF. CDR3 in DNA: TGTGCCAGCAGCGGTACAGGGGCAATTAATTCACCCCTCCACTTT.

The chain uses TRBV6-5 and TRBJ2-7; TRBD1 might be the D (6 bases). The germline gives CDR1 MNHEY, CDR2 SVGAGI. The CDR3 is made up of 14 amino acids. Trimming took off 3 bases at V and 2 bases at J, with 11 bases between the two ends. The CDR3 DNA follows: TGTGCCAGCAGTTATTTCGGACAGACCTACGAGCAGTACTTC. Amino acid sequence: CASSYFGQTYEQYF.

The chain uses TRBV14 and TRBJ1-2, with D hard to call. CDR3 size: 14 residues. Germline V gives CDR1 SGHDN, CDR2 FVKESK. Trimming shortened V by 4 bases and J by 8 bases, and 17 bases separated the two germline ends. CDR3 sequence reads: CASSPGMEGYGYTF. The CDR3 coding sequence is TGTGCCAGCAGCCCCGGGATGGAGGGCTACGGCTACACCTTC.

This chain joins TRBV9 and TRBJ1-3; no clear D gene. The CDR3 has 16 amino acids. CDR1 SGDLS and CDR2 YYNGEE come from the germline V gene. V was trimmed by 0 bases and J by 2 bases, leaving 12 bases between them. The CDR3 DNA is TGTGCCAGCAGCGTAGCGGGTTACCCGGCTGGAAACACCATATATTTT. As protein: CASSVAGYPAGNTIYF. The full variable domain, its missing parts supplied by reference TRBV9 and TRBJ1-3, is DSGVTQTPKHLITATGQRVTLRCSPRSGDLSVYWYQQSLDQGLQFLIQYYNGEERAKGNILERFSAQQFPDLHSELNLSSLELGDSALYFCASSVAGYPAGNTIYFGEGSWLTVV.

This clone was counted a single time. The chain joins TRBV19 to TRBJ1-5; no firm D call. The ends were cut back, 7 bases at V and 0 bases at J, with 13 bases in the middle. The CDR3 totals 15 residues. From germline, CDR1 is LNHDA and CDR2 SQIVND (reference sequence). The CDR3 spells CASTRGASSNQPQHF. The CDR3 coding sequence is TGTGCCAGTACCCGGGGTGCCAGTAGCAATCAGCCCCAGCATTTT.

This chain connects TRBV6-4 to TRBJ1-6; TRBD1 agrees at 8 bases. In germline, CDR1 is MRHNA, CDR2 SNTAGT. CDR3 length: 13 residues. V trimming: 10 bases; J trimming: 5 bases; junction bases outside the gene matches: 4. The CDR3 reads CATSTGDNSPLHF. The DNA of the CDR3 is TGTGCCACCTCGACAGGGGATAATTCACCCCTCCACTTT.

The V and J genes are TRBV7-9 and TRBJ1-4; 10 bases match TRBD1. From germline, CDR1 is SEHNR and CDR2 FQNEAQ (reference sequence). V was pared by 5 bases and J by 6 bases, with 9 bases of the junction left unmatched. There are 16 residues in the CDR3. The CDR3 nucleotides are TGTGCCAGCAGCCTCACCTCCGGGACAGGGGATGAAAAACTGTTTTTT. Protein product: CASSLTSGTGDEKLFF.

V is TRBV19 and J is TRBJ1-4; D is uncertain. This CDR3 has 13 amino acids. Germline values: CDR1 LNHDA, CDR2 SQIVND (reference sequence). Trimming removed 9 bases from V and 2 bases from J, with 10 bases in between. The CDR3 region is CASGGHTNEKLFF. In nucleotides, the CDR3 is TGTGCCAGCGGAGGGCATACTAATGAAAAACTGTTTTTT.

This rearrangement joins TRBV28 to TRBJ1-4, with 9 bases identical to TRBD1. Germline trimming cut 5 bases from V and 7 bases from J; bases unmatched to any gene: 8. CDR3 length: 15 residues. Germline CDR1 is MDHEN and CDR2 is SYDVKM. CDR3 amino acids: CASSIPVQGAEKLFF. The DNA for the CDR3 is TGTGCCAGCAGTATCCCGGTACAGGGGGCTGAAAAACTGTTTTTT.

The rearrangement uses TRBV28 and TRBJ1-6; a weak D match, TRBD1 (5 bases). The V and J ends lost 6 bases and 6 bases respectively, with 12 bases between them. The CDR3 is made up of 14 amino acids. Germline CDR1 reads MDHEN; CDR2 reads SYDVKM. CDR3 amino acids: CASRLGRGNSPLHF. DNA for the CDR3: TGTGCCAGCAGACTCGGGAGGGGTAATTCACCCCTCCACTTT.

The chain recombines TRBV10-3 with TRBJ1-1, with D maybe TRBD1 (5 bases). Germline V gives CDR1 ENHRY, CDR2 SYGVKD. Trimming shortened V by 8 bases and J by 3 bases, and 16 bases separated the two germline ends. This CDR3 is 14 amino acids long. DNA of the CDR3: TGTGCCATCTCGAGCAGGCCGGGGGACACTGAAGCTTTCTTT. Protein: CAISSRPGDTEAFF.